What follows is one TCR beta chain and its context. Germline CDR1 MNHEY, CDR2 SMNVEV (reference sequence). Unmatched junction bases numbered 9, after V lost 4 bases and J lost 11 bases. The CDR3 sequence is 13 residues long. The data were taken from a study of T cell changes during pregnancy in multiple sclerosis. The protocol was immunoSEQ multiplex PCR, while the TCRdb copy is restricted to in-frame clones and leaves out a portion. The sample lists approximately 88,000 clones; around 92% were seen once. The sequencing here drew on peripheral blood, taken in the first trimester of pregnancy. J is TRBJ2-7 and V is TRBV27; 9 bases line up with TRBD2. The sequence derives from a female donor with multiple sclerosis, enrolled in a pregnancy study. CDR3 protein: CASSSKVVAGEYF. CDR3 sequence (DNA): TGTGCCAGCAGTTCCAAAGTCGTAGCGGGAGAGTACTTC.